Below, 32 T cell receptor beta chains from the same sample are listed, as sequenced in a study of shared clonotypes between healthy human individuals. The assay was immunoSEQ multiplex PCR, and TCRdb's table has in-frame clones only and misses some. The sample has more than 2,000,000 clones; approximately 95% are singletons. Sequencing input: naive CD4+ T cells from PBMCs. The subset: CD45RA+ positively selected. These receptors were taken from a man aged 18 to 29 in good health. Some clones in this sample may be carry-over from other donors' samples.

This chain connects TRBV5-3 to TRBJ1-1, with D possibly being TRBD1 (5 bases). TRBV5-3 is labeled an ORF, and its function is uncertain. CDR3 length: 15 amino acids. Trimming took 1 base from V and 1 from J, leaving 11 bases between them. The CDR3 loop is CARSLCFRGNTEAFF. Written as DNA, the CDR3 is TGTGCCAGAAGCTTGTGTTTTAGGGGGAACACTGAAGCTTTCTTT.

The J gene is TRBJ2-3, the V gene TRBV9; maybe TRBD2 (6 bases). CDR1 and CDR2 from the germline V gene are SGDLS and YYNGEE. V was pared by 5 bases and J by 5 bases, with 18 bases between. This CDR3 is built from 15 residues. The CDR3 DNA reads as TGTGCCAGCAGGGGTCGGCGGGGAGAAGGAGATACGCAGTATTTT. It codes for CASRGRRGEGDTQYF.

The chain has TRBV28 and TRBJ2-4; TRBD2 matches at 8 bases. This CDR3 spans 13 amino acids. Germline loops: CDR1 MDHEN, CDR2 SYDVKM. The junction had 6 bases not matched to a gene; V was cut back by 6 bases and J by 8 bases. The CDR3 DNA sequence: TGTGCCAGCAGCCCGGGGGGGGCGGACATTCAGTACTTC. This sequence encodes CASSPGGADIQYF.

The chain is built from TRBV7-3 and TRBJ2-3, with D possibly called TRBD1 or TRBD2 (6 bases each). Germline loops: CDR1 SGHTA, CDR2 FQGTGA. The CDR3 length is 14 residues. The germline V and J ends were trimmed by 7 bases and 0 bases, with 11 bases remaining between them. The CDR3 is CASTGGSSTDTQYF. The CDR3 DNA reads as TGTGCCAGCACCGGGGGCTCCAGCACAGATACGCAGTATTTT.

The chain couples TRBV18 to TRBJ2-2; D is perhaps TRBD1 or TRBD2 (5 bases each). Germline V CDR1 and CDR2: KGHSH, LQKENI. The CDR3 length is 15 residues. The V end was cut by 6 bases, the J end by 7 bases, with 18 bases between. The CDR3 DNA follows: TGTGCCAGCTCCCCATCTCAGGGAGTAAGCGGGGAGCTGTTTTTT. Translation: CASSPSQGVSGELFF.

The V call is TRBV10-3, the J call TRBJ2-1; perhaps TRBD1 as D (8 bases). Germline-derived CDR1 and CDR2 are ENHRY and SYGVKD. The V gene lost 8 bases and the J gene lost 2 bases, with 13 bases spanning the gap. CDR3 length equals 14 residues. CDR3 amino acids: CAIGGDRTYNEQFF. CDR3 DNA sequence: TGTGCCATCGGGGGGGACAGGACCTACAATGAGCAGTTCTTC.

The chain links TRBV19 to TRBJ2-2; 9 nucleotides line up with TRBD2. The germline CDR1 and CDR2 sequences are LNHDA and SQIVND (reference sequence). This CDR3 contains 15 residues. The V and J ends lost 4 bases and 8 bases, in that order; junction bases with no gene match: 8. CDR3 sequence: CASSNLAGRSGELFF. The CDR3 nucleotides read TGTGCCAGTAGTAATCTAGCGGGACGATCTGGGGAGCTGTTTTTT.

The rearrangement joins TRBV4-1 to TRBJ2-5; D is uncertain. This CDR3 is 13 amino acids long. V gave up 4 bases and J gave up 5 bases, with 11 bases separating them. CDR1 is MGHRA and CDR2 is YSYEKL in the germline V gene. CDR3 protein: CASSLLEWETQYF. The CDR3 DNA reads as TGCGCCAGCAGCCTTCTCGAGTGGGAGACCCAGTACTTC.

Remarks on this clone: This sample also contains other DNA sequences that code for the same CDR3. The chain joins TRBV7-6 to TRBJ2-1; 12 positions agree with TRBD2. J lost 4 bases, V lost 4 bases, and 2 bases had no gene match. CDR1 and CDR2 (germline): SGHVS, FNYEAQ. The CDR3 sequence is 15 residues long. For the CDR3, the DNA is TGTGCCAGCAGCTCGGGACTAGCGGGTTACAATGAGCAGTTCTTC. Translated, it gives CASSSGLAGYNEQFF.

This rearrangement joins TRBV5-1 to TRBJ2-1; TRBD2 matches 9 bases. Germline lookup yields CDR1 SGHRS and CDR2 YFSETQ. V dropped 4 bases and J dropped 1; count of bases not matched to a gene: 3. This CDR3 is built from 15 residues. The chain's CDR3 is CASSPSGRSYNEQFF. The CDR3 bases are TGCGCCAGCAGCCCGAGCGGGAGGTCCTACAATGAGCAGTTCTTC.

Comments on this clone: Other DNA sequences in the sample encode the same CDR3. The chain recombines TRBV11-3 with TRBJ2-1, with D unresolved. CDR1 SGHNT and CDR2 YENEEA come from the germline V gene. CDR3 length: 13 residues. Trimming pared 1 base from V and 4 bases from J, leaving 5 bases between. For the CDR3, the DNA is TGTGCCAGCAGCTTAGGGGGTTACAATGAGCAGTTCTTC. Amino acids: CASSLGGYNEQFF.

The chain uses TRBV19 and TRBJ2-3; TRBD1 might be the D (6 bases). Trimming left V 0 bases short and J 0 bases short, with 10 bases between. Germline V lookup: CDR1 LNHDA, CDR2 SQIVND (reference sequence). This CDR3 is 16 amino acids long. The CDR3 here is CASSIESTGSTDTQYF. CDR3 coding DNA: TGTGCCAGTAGTATAGAGTCCACAGGGAGCACAGATACGCAGTATTTT.

The rearrangement links TRBV28 to TRBJ1-4; TRBD1 is a possible D gene (6 bases). Germline V gene data show CDR1 as MDHEN and CDR2 as SYDVKM. CDR3 size: 15 residues. Trimming shortened V by 7 bases and J by 4 bases, and 16 bases separated the two germline ends. CDR3 coding DNA: TGTGCCAGCACCCAAGGGGGGCGCGGTAATGAAAAACTGTTTTTT. It codes for CASTQGGRGNEKLFF.

The rearrangement joins TRBV5-5 to TRBJ2-7; D is ambiguous. This CDR3 comprises 12 residues. Germline values: CDR1 SGHKS, CDR2 YYEKEE (reference sequence). The V gene lost 1 base and the J gene lost 4 bases, with 6 bases spanning the gap. The CDR3 here is CASSLSKYEQYF. Here the CDR3 DNA reads TGTGCCAGCAGCTTGAGCAAGTACGAGCAGTACTTC. The variable domain in full, with the rest retrieved from reference TRBV5-5 and TRBJ2-7, is DAGVTQSPTHLIKTRGQQVTLRCSPISGHKSVSWYQQVLGQGPQFIFQYYEKEERGRGNFPDRFSARQFPNYSSELNVNALLLGDSALYLCASSLSKYEQYFGPGTRLTVT.

The chain is built from TRBV19 and TRBJ2-7; D possibly uses TRBD1 or TRBD2 (5 bases each). Germline V gives CDR1 LNHDA, CDR2 SQIVND (reference sequence). The V end lost 4 bases, the J end lost 2 bases, and 12 bases lay between the germline ends. This CDR3 spans 14 amino acids. CDR3 bases: TGTGCCAGTAGTACCCAGGGAGCCACCTACGAGCAGTACTTC. Amino acids: CASSTQGATYEQYF.

The chain has TRBV7-8 and TRBJ1-5, with D possibly matching TRBD1 (5 bases). Trimming left V 10 bases short and J 4 bases short, with 17 bases between. CDR1 and CDR2 from the germline V gene are SGHVS and FQNEAQ. This CDR3 is built from 14 residues. This chain's CDR3 is CATTTGRANQPQHF. Written as DNA, the CDR3 is TGTGCCACCACCACAGGCAGGGCAAATCAGCCCCAGCATTTT.

CDR3 nucleotides: TGTGCCAGCAGTTCCCAGGGCTCCCCTTCGTACTATGGCTACACCTTC. Amino acid sequence: CASSSQGSPSYYGYTF. The chain employs TRBV28 and TRBJ1-2, with D possibly being TRBD1 (5 bases). CDR3 length: 16 amino acids. Germline lookup yields CDR1 MDHEN and CDR2 SYDVKM. Trimming removed 4 bases from V and 3 bases from J, with 18 bases in between.

The chain couples TRBV18 to TRBJ2-2; 7 positions agree with TRBD1. Germline V lookup: CDR1 KGHSH, CDR2 LQKENI. This CDR3 has 16 residues. Trimming at V came to 6 bases and at J to 0 bases, leaving 7 bases not matched to a gene. The CDR3 bases are TGTGCCAGCTCTCAGGACAGGTTTGCGAACACCGGGGAGCTGTTTTTT. It encodes CASSQDRFANTGELFF.

V is TRBV6-5 and J is TRBJ1-1; 7 bases fit TRBD1. This CDR3 is 14 amino acids long. The V segment lost 5 bases and the J segment 5 bases; nucleotides outside the gene matches: 8. CDR1 and CDR2 (germline): MNHEY, SVGAGI. CDR3 region: CASSRLSGGTEAFF. The CDR3 DNA sequence: TGTGCCAGCAGTCGCCTCTCAGGGGGGACTGAAGCTTTCTTT.

The chain carries TRBV10-3 and TRBJ1-5; no firm D call. This CDR3 spans 16 amino acids. Deletions cut 5 bases from V and 0 bases from J, with 14 bases between. Germline V gene lookup returns CDR1 ENHRY and CDR2 SYGVKD. The CDR3 DNA is TGTGCCATCAGTCCCTACAGCTTATATAGCAATCAGCCCCAGCATTTT. Residues: CAISPYSLYSNQPQHF.

Of note for this clone: Other DNA sequences of this sample code for an identical CDR3. V usage is TRBV5-1 and J usage is TRBJ2-1; 7 bases are shared with TRBD2. V was clipped by 0 bases and J by 2 bases; unmatched bases: 5. This CDR3 comprises 16 residues. In germline, CDR1 is SGHRS, CDR2 YFSETQ. The CDR3 nucleotides read TGCGCCAGCAGCTTGGTAGCGAGCGGGACCTACAATGAGCAGTTCTTC. Amino acids: CASSLVASGTYNEQFF.

The genes are TRBV7-7 and TRBJ1-5, with D unclear. Trimming pared 0 bases from V and 6 bases from J, leaving 6 bases between. Germline V gene lookup returns CDR1 SSHAT and CDR2 FNYEAQ (reference sequence). The CDR3 extends over 13 amino acids. Here the CDR3 reads CASSLAVGQPQHF. The DNA of the CDR3 is TGTGCCAGCAGCTTAGCTGTAGGTCAGCCCCAGCATTTT.

CDR3: CASSPAVYEQYF. CDR3 nucleotides: TGTGCCAGCAGTCCCGCCGTGTACGAGCAGTACTTC. This chain joins TRBV28 and TRBJ2-7; no clear D gene. CDR1 and CDR2 (germline): MDHEN, SYDVKM. The CDR3 length is 12 residues. V lost 5 bases and J lost 4, with 9 bases in between.

The chain carries TRBV9 and TRBJ2-1; tentatively, D is TRBD2 (6 bases). This CDR3 comprises 16 residues. V gave up 0 bases and J gave up 3 bases, with 13 bases separating them. Germline assignment: CDR1 SGDLS and CDR2 YYNGEE. CDR3 protein: CASSVDGGLVYNEQFF. The CDR3 nucleotides read TGTGCCAGCAGCGTAGATGGGGGGTTAGTCTACAATGAGCAGTTCTTC.

The V and J genes are TRBV18 and TRBJ2-2; 7 nucleotides align to TRBD1. Losses at the gene ends were 6 bases for V and 5 bases for J; bases not matched to a gene: 9. Germline V lookup: CDR1 KGHSH, CDR2 LQKENI. This CDR3 has 15 amino acids. CDR3 loop: CASSRGQPGTGELFF. CDR3 DNA sequence: TGTGCCAGCTCCCGGGGACAGCCCGGGACCGGGGAGCTGTTTTTT.

J is TRBJ1-1 and V is TRBV18, with 8 bases that match TRBD1. Trimming took 5 bases from V and 0 from J; bases not matched to a gene: 5. This CDR3 is 15 amino acids long. Germline V gene lookup returns CDR1 KGHSH and CDR2 LQKENI. CDR3 protein: CASSRGQALNTEAFF. The CDR3 DNA follows: TGTGCCAGCTCAAGGGGACAGGCTTTGAACACTGAAGCTTTCTTT.

The V and J genes are TRBV6-4 and TRBJ2-2; 8 positions match TRBD2. Germline V CDR1 and CDR2: MRHNA, SNTAGT. Trimming cost V 4 bases and J 4 bases; bases outside gene matches: 5. CDR3 length: 15 amino acids. For the CDR3, the DNA is TGTGCCAGCAGTGCAGGACTAGCCGGCACCGGGGAGCTGTTTTTT. Translated: CASSAGLAGTGELFF.

The gene calls are TRBV18 and TRBJ2-3; 7 nucleotides align to TRBD2. Trimming removed 6 bases from V and 3 bases from J; junction bases left unmatched: 15. Per germline, CDR1 KGHSH and CDR2 LQKENI. This CDR3 has 17 residues. CDR3 region: CASSLSWGRAGTDTQYF. The DNA of the CDR3 is TGTGCCAGCTCCCTCTCTTGGGGGAGGGCCGGTACAGATACGCAGTATTTT. Supplemented by reference TRBV18 and TRBJ2-3, the full variable domain reads NAGVMQNPRHLVRRRGQEARLRCSPMKGHSHVYWYRQLPEEGLKFMVYLQKENIIDESGMPKERFSAEFPKEGPSILRIQQVVRGDSAAYFCASSLSWGRAGTDTQYFGPGTRLTVL.

The V gene is TRBV6-6, the J gene TRBJ2-3, with D possibly being TRBD2 (6 bases). Per germline, CDR1 MNHNY and CDR2 SVGAGI (reference sequence). V was cut by 8 bases and J by 4 bases, with 7 bases left in between. The CDR3 sequence is 11 residues long. The DNA of the CDR3 is TGTGCCAGCTCGGGAGCAGATACGCAGTATTTT. The encoded protein is CASSGADTQYF.

V usage is TRBV5-8 and J usage is TRBJ2-3; tentatively, D is TRBD1 (7 bases). V was pared by 3 bases and J by 13 bases, with 15 bases between. The CDR3 covers 12 residues. Germline V CDR1 and CDR2: SGHTS, YDEGEE. CDR3 sequence (DNA): TGTGCCAGCAGCTACAGGGGAGGAAGGAAGTATTTT. It specifies CASSYRGGRKYF.

The genes are TRBV5-1 and TRBJ2-3, with D tentatively TRBD2 (6 bases). The CDR3 extends over 15 amino acids. Germline CDR1 SGHRS, CDR2 YFSETQ. With 6 bases removed from V and 5 bases from J, the gap between germline ends came to 19 bases. In DNA form, the CDR3 reads TGCGCCAGCAAATTAGCGGACGACGGGGGAGATACGCAGTATTTT. Translation: CASKLADDGGDTQYF.

V gene TRBV28 combines with J gene TRBJ1-5; 9 bases align to TRBD1. This CDR3 comprises 15 residues. With 6 bases clipped from V and 11 bases from J, the junction kept 14 bases outside the gene matches. Germline V gives CDR1 MDHEN, CDR2 SYDVKM. As DNA, the CDR3 is TGTGCCAGCAGCCAACGGACAGGGGAGGGATTGACCCAGCATTTT. This encodes CASSQRTGEGLTQHF.